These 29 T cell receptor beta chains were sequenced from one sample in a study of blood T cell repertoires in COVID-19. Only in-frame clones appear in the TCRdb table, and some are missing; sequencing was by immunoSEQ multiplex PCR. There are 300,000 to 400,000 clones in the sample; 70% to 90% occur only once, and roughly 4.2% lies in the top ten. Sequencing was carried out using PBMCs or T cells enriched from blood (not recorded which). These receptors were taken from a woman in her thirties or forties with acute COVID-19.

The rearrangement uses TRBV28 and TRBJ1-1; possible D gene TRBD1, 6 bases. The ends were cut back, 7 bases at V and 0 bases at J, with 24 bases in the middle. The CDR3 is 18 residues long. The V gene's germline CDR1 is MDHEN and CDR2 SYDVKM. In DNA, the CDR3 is TGTGCCAGCATCCCCACCTACCAGGGGAGACCGATGAACACTGAAGCTTTCTTT. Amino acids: CASIPTYQGRPMNTEAFF.

CDR3 protein: CASNRQGNTEAFF. The CDR3 coding sequence is TGTGCCAGCAATCGACAGGGAAACACTGAAGCTTTCTTT. The V and J genes are TRBV28 and TRBJ1-1, with 7 bases matching TRBD1. CDR3 length equals 13 residues. The ends lost 7 bases at V and 2 bases at J; junction bases unmatched: 4. Germline V gives CDR1 MDHEN, CDR2 SYDVKM. Together with reference TRBV28 and TRBJ1-1, the CDR3 gives the full variable domain: DVKVTQSSRYLVKRTGEKVFLECVQDMDHENMFWYRQDPGLGLRLIYFSYDVKMKEKGDIPEGYSVSREKKERFSLILESASTNQTSMYLCASNRQGNTEAFFGQGTRLTVV.

The CDR3 region has the DNA TGCGCCAGCAGCCAAGCTCCCGACAGGGGAATGGGTGGCTACACCTTC. Its protein product is CASSQAPDRGMGGYTF. The rearrangement links TRBV4-1 to TRBJ1-2, with 8 nucleotides matching TRBD1. Germline CDR1 and CDR2: MGHRA and YSYEKL. CDR3 length: 16 amino acids. The junction had 11 bases not matched to a gene; V was cut back by 1 base and J by 7 bases.

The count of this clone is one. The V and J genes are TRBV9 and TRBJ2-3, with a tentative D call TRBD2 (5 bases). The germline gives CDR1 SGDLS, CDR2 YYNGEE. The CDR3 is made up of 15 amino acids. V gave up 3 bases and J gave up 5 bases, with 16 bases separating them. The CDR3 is CASSGTQEVRDTQYF. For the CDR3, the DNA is TGTGCCAGCAGCGGGACTCAAGAAGTTAGAGATACGCAGTATTTT.

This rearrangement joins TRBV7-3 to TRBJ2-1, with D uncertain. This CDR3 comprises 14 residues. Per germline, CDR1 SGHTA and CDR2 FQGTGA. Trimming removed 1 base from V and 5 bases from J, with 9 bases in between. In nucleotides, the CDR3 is TGTGCCAGCAGCTTAAGTCTCTTAAACAATGAGCAGTTCTTC. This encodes CASSLSLLNNEQFF.

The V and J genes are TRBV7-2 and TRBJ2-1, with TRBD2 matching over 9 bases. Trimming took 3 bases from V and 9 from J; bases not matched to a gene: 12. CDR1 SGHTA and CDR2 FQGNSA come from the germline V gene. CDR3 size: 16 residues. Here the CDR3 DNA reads TGTGCCAGCAGCTTCCAAGCTAGCGGGACCAGGGGTGAGCAGTTCTTC. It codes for CASSFQASGTRGEQFF.

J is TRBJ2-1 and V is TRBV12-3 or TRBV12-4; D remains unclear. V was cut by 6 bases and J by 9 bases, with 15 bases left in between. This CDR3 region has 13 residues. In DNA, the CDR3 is TGTGCCAGCAGCCTCAATCCGGGTCTTGAGCAGTTCTTC. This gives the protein CASSLNPGLEQFF.

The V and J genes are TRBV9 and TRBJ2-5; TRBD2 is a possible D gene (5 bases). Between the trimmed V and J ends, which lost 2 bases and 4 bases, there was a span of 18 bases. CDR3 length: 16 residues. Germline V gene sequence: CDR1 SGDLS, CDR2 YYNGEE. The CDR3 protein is CASSVGGGYSPETQYF. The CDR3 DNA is TGTGCCAGCAGCGTGGGTGGAGGTTATTCCCCAGAGACCCAGTACTTC.

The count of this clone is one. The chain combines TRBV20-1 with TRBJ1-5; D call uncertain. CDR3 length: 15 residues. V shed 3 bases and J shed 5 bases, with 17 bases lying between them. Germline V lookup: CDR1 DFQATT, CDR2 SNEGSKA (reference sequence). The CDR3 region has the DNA TGCAGTGCTAGTTTTGTTCGTCGGGAGCATCAGCCCCAGCATTTT. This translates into CSASFVRREHQPQHF.

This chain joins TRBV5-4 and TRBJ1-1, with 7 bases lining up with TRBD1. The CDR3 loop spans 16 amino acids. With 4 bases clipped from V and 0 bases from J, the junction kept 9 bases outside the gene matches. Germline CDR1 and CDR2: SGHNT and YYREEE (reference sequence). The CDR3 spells CASSVPGTDMNTEAFF. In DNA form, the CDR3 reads TGTGCCAGCAGCGTACCCGGGACAGACATGAACACTGAAGCTTTCTTT.

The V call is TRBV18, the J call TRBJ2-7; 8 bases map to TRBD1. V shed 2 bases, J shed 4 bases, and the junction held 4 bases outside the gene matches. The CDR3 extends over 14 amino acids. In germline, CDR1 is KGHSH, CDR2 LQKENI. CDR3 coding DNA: TGTGCCAGCTCACCAGCACAGGGGGAATACGAGCAGTACTTC. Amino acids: CASSPAQGEYEQYF.

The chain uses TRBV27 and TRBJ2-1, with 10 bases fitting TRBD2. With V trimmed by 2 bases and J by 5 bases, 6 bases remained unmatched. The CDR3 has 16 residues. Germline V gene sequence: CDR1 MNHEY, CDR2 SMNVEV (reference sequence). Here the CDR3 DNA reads TGTGCCAGCAGTTTAAGCGGGGGGGCCTTTAACAATGAGCAGTTCTTC. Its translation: CASSLSGGAFNNEQFF.

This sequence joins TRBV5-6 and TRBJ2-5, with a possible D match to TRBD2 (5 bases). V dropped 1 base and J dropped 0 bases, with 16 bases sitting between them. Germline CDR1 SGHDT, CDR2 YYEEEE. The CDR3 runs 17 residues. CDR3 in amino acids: CASSLFIRTGDQETQYF. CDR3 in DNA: TGTGCCAGCAGCTTGTTCATTAGGACTGGAGACCAAGAGACCCAGTACTTC.

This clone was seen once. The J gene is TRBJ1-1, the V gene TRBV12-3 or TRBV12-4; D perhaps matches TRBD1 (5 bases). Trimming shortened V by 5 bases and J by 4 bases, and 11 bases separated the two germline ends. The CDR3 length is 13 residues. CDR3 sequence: CASSVQGSTEAFF. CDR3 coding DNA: TGTGCCAGCAGTGTCCAGGGCAGCACTGAAGCTTTCTTT.

The CDR3 loop is CASSIGGTPQYNEQFF. The CDR3 DNA sequence: TGTGCCAGTAGTATTGGGGGGACGCCGCAGTACAATGAGCAGTTCTTC. The genes are TRBV19 and TRBJ2-1; a weak D match, TRBD2 (6 bases). The CDR3 spans 16 residues. The ends were cut back, 3 bases at V and 4 bases at J, with 16 bases in the middle. Per germline, CDR1 LNHDA and CDR2 SQIVND (reference sequence).

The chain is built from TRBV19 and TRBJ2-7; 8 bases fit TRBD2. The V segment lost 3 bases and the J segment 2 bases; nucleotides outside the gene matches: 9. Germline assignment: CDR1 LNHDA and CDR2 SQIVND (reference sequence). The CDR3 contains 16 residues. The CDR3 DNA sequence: TGTGCCAGTAGTATCGCCTCCGGGACTAGACCCTACGAGCAGTACTTC. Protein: CASSIASGTRPYEQYF.

The CDR3 loop is CASSLAGQRTDTQYF. Here the CDR3 DNA reads TGTGCCAGCAGTTTAGCGGGACAGCGCACAGATACGCAGTATTTT. The V call is TRBV28, the J call TRBJ2-3; tentatively, D is TRBD1 (7 bases). Germline CDR1 MDHEN, CDR2 SYDVKM. This CDR3 contains 15 residues. Trimming pared 2 bases from V and 1 base from J, leaving 10 bases between.

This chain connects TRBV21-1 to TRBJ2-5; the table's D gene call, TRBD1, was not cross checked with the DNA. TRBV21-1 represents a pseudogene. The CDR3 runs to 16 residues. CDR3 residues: CASSKWGRVIQETQYF. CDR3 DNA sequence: TGTGCCAGCAGCAAATGGGGCAGAGTAATTCAAGAGACCCAGTACTTC.

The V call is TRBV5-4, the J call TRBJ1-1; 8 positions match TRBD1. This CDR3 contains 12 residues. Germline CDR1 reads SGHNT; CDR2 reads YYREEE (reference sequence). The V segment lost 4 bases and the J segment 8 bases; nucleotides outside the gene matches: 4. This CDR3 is CASSGGDREAFF. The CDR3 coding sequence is TGTGCCAGCAGCGGGGGGGACAGGGAAGCTTTCTTT.

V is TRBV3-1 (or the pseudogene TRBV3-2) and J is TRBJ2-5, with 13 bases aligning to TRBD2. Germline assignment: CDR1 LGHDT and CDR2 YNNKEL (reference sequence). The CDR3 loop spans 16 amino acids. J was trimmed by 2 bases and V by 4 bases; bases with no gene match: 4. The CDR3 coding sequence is TGTGCCAGCAGCCCCCTACTAGCGGGGGGGCAAGAGACCCAGTACTTC. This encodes CASSPLLAGGQETQYF.

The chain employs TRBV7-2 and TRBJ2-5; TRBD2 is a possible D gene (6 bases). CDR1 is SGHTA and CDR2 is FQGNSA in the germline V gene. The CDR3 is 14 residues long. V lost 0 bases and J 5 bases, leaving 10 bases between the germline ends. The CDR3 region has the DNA TGTGCCAGCAGCTTAGCGGCGGGGCCGGAGACCCAGTACTTC. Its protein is CASSLAAGPETQYF.

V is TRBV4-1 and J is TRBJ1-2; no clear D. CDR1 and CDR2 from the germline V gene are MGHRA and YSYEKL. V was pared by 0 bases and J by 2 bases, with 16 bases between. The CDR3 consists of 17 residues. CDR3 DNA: TGCGCCAGCAGCCAAGATACCGCCGCTACCATAAACTATGGCTACACCTTC. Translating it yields CASSQDTAATINYGYTF.

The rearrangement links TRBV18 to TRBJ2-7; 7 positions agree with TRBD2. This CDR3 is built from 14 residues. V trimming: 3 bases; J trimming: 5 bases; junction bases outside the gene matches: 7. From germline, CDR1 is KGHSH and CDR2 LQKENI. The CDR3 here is CASSPTREANEQYF. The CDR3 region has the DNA TGTGCCAGCTCACCTACCCGGGAGGCGAACGAGCAGTACTTC.

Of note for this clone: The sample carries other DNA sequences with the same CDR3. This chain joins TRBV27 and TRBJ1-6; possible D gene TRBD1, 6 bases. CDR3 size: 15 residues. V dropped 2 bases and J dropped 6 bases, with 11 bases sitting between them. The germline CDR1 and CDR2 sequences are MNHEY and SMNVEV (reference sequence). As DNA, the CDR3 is TGTGCCAGCAGTTTACGGGGGGCCGGTAATTCACCCCTCCACTTT. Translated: CASSLRGAGNSPLHF.

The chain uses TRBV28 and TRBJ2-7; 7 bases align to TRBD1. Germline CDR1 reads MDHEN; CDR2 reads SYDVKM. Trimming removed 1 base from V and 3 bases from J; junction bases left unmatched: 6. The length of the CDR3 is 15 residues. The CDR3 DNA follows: TGTGCCAGCAGTTTATACAGGGGACCCTTCTACGAGCAGTACTTC. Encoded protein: CASSLYRGPFYEQYF. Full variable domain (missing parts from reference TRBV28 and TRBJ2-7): DVKVTQSSRYLVKRTGEKVFLECVQDMDHENMFWYRQDPGLGLRLIYFSYDVKMKEKGDIPEGYSVSREKKERFSLILESASTNQTSMYLCASSLYRGPFYEQYFGPGTRLTVT.

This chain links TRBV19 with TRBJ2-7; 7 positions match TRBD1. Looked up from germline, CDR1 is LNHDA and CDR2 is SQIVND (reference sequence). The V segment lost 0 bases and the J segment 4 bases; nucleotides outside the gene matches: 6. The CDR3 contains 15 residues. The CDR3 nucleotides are TGTGCCAGTAGTATAGACGACAGGGAGACGTACGAGCAGTACTTC. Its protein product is CASSIDDRETYEQYF.

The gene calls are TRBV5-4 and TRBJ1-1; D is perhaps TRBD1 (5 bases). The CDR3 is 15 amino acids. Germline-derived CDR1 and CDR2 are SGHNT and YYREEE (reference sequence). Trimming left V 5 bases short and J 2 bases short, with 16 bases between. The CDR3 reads CASSLDSTPNTEAFF. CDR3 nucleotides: TGTGCCAGCAGTCTAGACAGTACTCCTAACACTGAAGCTTTCTTT.

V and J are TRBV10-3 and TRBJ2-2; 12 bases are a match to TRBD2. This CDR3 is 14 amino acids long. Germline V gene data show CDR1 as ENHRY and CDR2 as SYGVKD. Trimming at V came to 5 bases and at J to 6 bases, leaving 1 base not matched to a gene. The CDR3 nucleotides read TGTGCCATCAGTCTAGCGGGGGGGCCCGGGGAGCTGTTTTTT. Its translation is CAISLAGGPGELFF.

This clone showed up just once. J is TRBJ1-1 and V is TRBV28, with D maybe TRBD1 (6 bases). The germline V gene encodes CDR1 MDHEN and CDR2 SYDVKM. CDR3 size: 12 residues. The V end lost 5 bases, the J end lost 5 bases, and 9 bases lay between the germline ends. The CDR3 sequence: CASSMRGTEAFF. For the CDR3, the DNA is TGTGCCAGCAGTATGAGGGGGACTGAAGCTTTCTTT.